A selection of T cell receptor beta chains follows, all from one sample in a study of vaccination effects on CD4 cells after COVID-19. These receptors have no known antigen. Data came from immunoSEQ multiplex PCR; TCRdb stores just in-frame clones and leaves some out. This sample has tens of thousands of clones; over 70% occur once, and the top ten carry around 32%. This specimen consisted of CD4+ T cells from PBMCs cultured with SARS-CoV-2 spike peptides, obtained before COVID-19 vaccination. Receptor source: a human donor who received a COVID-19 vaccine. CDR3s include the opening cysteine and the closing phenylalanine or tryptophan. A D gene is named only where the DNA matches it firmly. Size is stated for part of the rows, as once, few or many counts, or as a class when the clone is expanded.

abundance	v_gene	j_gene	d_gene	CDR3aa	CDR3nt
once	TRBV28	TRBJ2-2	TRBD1	CASSLRDRDTGELFF	TGTGCCAGCAGTTTGCGGGACAGGGACACCGGGGAGCTGTTTTTT
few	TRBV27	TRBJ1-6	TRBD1	CASSLRTGGSNSPLHF	TGTGCCAGCAGTTTAAGGACAGGGGGCAGTAATTCACCCCTCCACTTT
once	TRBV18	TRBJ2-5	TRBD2	CASSPRMASGETQYF	TGTGCCAGCTCACCACGAATGGCTAGCGGGGAGACCCAGTACTTC
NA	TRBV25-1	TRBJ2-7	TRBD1	CASSLGPGQGADEQYF	TGTGCCAGCAGTTTAGGCCCGGGACAGGGGGCTGACGAGCAGTACTTC
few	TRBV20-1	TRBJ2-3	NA	CSARAKDTQYF	TGCAGTGCTAGAGCCAAAGATACGCAGTATTTT
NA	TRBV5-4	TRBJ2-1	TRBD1	CASSLGDSGSYNEQFF	TGTGCCAGCAGCTTGGGGGACAGTGGATCCTACAATGAGCAGTTCTTC
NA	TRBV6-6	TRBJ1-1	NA	CATCSPGGADTEAFF	TGTGCCACATGTTCGCCTGGTGGGGCGGACACTGAAGCTTTCTTT
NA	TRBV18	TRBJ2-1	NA	CASSPETRSYNEQFF	TGTGCCAGCTCACCAGAGACTAGGTCCTACAATGAGCAGTTCTTC
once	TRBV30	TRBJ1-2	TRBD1	CAWSVRTGGYGYTF	TGTGCCTGGAGTGTACGGACAGGGGGCTATGGCTACACCTTC
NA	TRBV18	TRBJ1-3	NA	CASSPESIFSGNTIYF	TGTGCCAGCTCACCTGAAAGTATATTCTCTGGAAACACCATATATTTT
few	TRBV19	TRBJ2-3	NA	CASSRAGPTDTQYF	TGTGCCAGTAGTAGGGCGGGGCCCACAGATACGCAGTATTTT
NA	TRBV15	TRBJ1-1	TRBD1	CATSRRPGQGSTEAFF	TGTGCCACCAGCAGGCGCCCGGGACAGGGGTCGACTGAAGCTTTCTTT
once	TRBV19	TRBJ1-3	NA	CASSISGTPFSGNTIYF	TGTGCCAGTAGTATATCCGGAACACCTTTCTCTGGAAACACCATATATTTT
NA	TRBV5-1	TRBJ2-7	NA	CASSQQGGTYEQYF	TGCGCCAGCAGCCAACAGGGAGGGACCTACGAGCAGTACTTC
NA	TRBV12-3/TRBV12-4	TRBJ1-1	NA	CASSGSTSAFF	TGTGCCAGCAGTGGGAGCACCTCGGCTTTCTTT
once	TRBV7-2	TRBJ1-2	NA	CASSFGSSNYGYTF	TGTGCCAGCAGCTTCGGTTCGTCTAACTATGGCTACACCTTC
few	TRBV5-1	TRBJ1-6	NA	CASSLERARNSPLHF	TGCGCCAGCAGCTTGGAAAGGGCGAGAAATTCACCCCTCCACTTT
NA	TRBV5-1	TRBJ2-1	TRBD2	CASSLTSGRRGEQFF	TGCGCCAGCAGCTTGACTAGCGGGAGGAGGGGTGAGCAGTTCTTC